This T cell receptor (beta chain) was identified during a study of T cell repertoires in cytomegalovirus infection. On the study more broadly: Epitope selection comprised recently identified HLA-C-restricted CMV epitopes and well-studied HLA-B-restricted CMV epitopes. CMV infection and matching HLA type were both indicated by public TCR beta signatures.

Study conclusions and caveats: The study identified carriers of CMV plus the relevant HLA from cumulative public TCR beta family frequency. Dominating the ex vivo response were HLA-C-restricted CMV-specific TCR beta clonotypes.

This clonotype has a handful of counts. The antigen remains unidentified. The CDR3 sequence is 14 residues long. The germline V and J ends were trimmed by 5 bases and 4 bases, with 14 bases remaining between them. Germline V gene lookup returns CDR1 LNHDA and CDR2 SQIVND (reference sequence). TCRdb reprocessed the reads with MiXCR, giving one entry per CDR3 protein. The table lists some 130,000 distinct CDR3 sequences, approximately 30% of them singletons, with roughly 47% in the top ten. The clonotype was recovered from a human donor in good health (CMV status not recorded). Some clones in this sample may be carry-over from other donors' samples. This chain uses TRBV19 with TRBJ1-2; perhaps TRBD1 as D (6 bases). Sequenced here: CD8+ T cells from cultured PBMCs, sampled from culture after CMV antigen stimulation. DNA of the CDR3: TGTGCCAGTAGTCCACAGGGTTTTTCCTATGGCTACACCTTC. It translates to CASSPQGFSYGYTF.